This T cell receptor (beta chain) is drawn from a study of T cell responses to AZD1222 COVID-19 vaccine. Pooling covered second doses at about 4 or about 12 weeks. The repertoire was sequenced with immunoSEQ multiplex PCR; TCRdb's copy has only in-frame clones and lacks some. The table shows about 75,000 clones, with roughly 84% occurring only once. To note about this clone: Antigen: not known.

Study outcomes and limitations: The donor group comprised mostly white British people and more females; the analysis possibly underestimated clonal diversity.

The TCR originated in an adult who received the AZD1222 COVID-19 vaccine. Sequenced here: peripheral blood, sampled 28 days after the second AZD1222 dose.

The CDR3 spells CASSWTGNTEAFF. CDR3 in DNA: TGTGCCAGCAGTTGGACCGGGAACACTGAAGCTTTCTTT. V gene TRBV27 combines with J gene TRBJ1-1; D remains ambiguous. CDR1 and CDR2 (germline): MNHEY, SMNVEV (reference sequence). The CDR3 has 13 amino acids. V dropped 4 bases and J dropped 1 base, with 7 bases sitting between them.